The 18 T cell receptor beta chains reported below all come from one sample, sequenced in a study of T cells after yellow fever vaccination. TCRdb ran MiXCR on the 5' RACE reads and lists one entry per CDR3 protein. The sample contains 350,000 to 550,000 distinct CDR3 sequences, roughly 20% of which appear only once. Source: PBMCs, taken before the yellow fever booster vaccination. Receptors originate from a young man who received the YFV17D yellow fever vaccine.

This clonotype was recorded many times. The chain uses TRBV6-2 or TRBV6-3 and TRBJ2-7; possible D gene TRBD1, 6 bases. The CDR3 runs to 14 residues. Germline V gives CDR1 MNHEY, CDR2 SVGEGT. Trimming removed 6 bases from V and 1 base from J, with 13 bases in between. The CDR3: CASSRGPQSYEQYV. CDR3 DNA: TGTGCCAGCAGCAGGGGCCCTCAATCCTACGAGCAGTACGTC.

This clonotype occurred a few times. This sequence joins TRBV5-6 and TRBJ1-1; D possibly corresponds to TRBD1 (5 bases). Trimming cost V 3 bases and J 8 bases, with 20 bases left between them. The CDR3 runs to 15 residues. Germline values: CDR1 SGHDT, CDR2 YYEEEE. DNA of the CDR3: TGTGCCAGCAGCTATACAGGATTAGGCCTCTCAGAAGCTTTCTTT. It yields the protein CASSYTGLGLSEAFF. Full variable domain (outside the CDR3, taken from reference TRBV5-6 and TRBJ1-1): DAGVTQSPTHLIKTRGQQVTLRCSPKSGHDTVSWYQQALGQGPQFIFQYYEEEERQRGNFPDRFSGHQFPNYSSELNVNALLLGDSALYLCASSYTGLGLSEAFFGQGTRLTVV.

This rearrangement joins TRBV7-2 to TRBJ2-5; D is undetermined. This CDR3 comprises 16 residues. V lost 2 bases, J lost 5 bases, and 18 bases lay in between. CDR1 is SGHTA, CDR2 FQGNSA, per germline. CDR3 sequence: CASSLTPGSFMETQYF. In DNA form, the CDR3 reads TGTGCCAGCAGCTTAACCCCCGGAAGTTTTATGGAGACCCAGTACTTC.

The chain joins TRBV6-2 or TRBV6-3 to TRBJ2-5; 8 nucleotides match TRBD2. This CDR3 spans 15 amino acids. Germline CDR1 MNHEY, CDR2 SVGEGT. V dropped 3 bases and J dropped 2; count of bases not matched to a gene: 5. The CDR3 loop reads CASSYLAGIQETQYF. The CDR3, as DNA: TGTGCCAGCAGTTATCTAGCGGGTATACAAGAGACCCAGTACTTC.

V and J are TRBV12-3 or TRBV12-4 and TRBJ2-6; the match to TRBD1 covers 12 bases. The CDR3 is made up of 17 amino acids. Trimming took 6 bases from V and 0 from J; bases not matched to a gene: 3. DNA of the CDR3: TGTGCCAGCAGGAGGGGACAGGGGGCCTCTGGGGCCAACGTCCTGACTTTC. Its translation is CASRRGQGASGANVLTF.

At least ten counts were recorded for this clonotype. The chain joins TRBV27 to TRBJ2-1; TRBD2 aligns across 8 bases. The V gene's germline CDR1 is MNHEY and CDR2 SMNVEV (reference sequence). The V and J ends lost 6 bases and 3 bases, in that order; junction bases with no gene match: 7. The CDR3 is made up of 15 amino acids. The CDR3 nucleotides are TGTGCCAGCAGGGATTGGCGGGGGGTCTACAATGAGCAGTTCTTC. It codes for CASRDWRGVYNEQFF.

This clonotype was detected only a few times. The gene calls are TRBV15 and TRBJ2-3; D is possibly TRBD2 (6 bases). Germline loops: CDR1 LNHNV, CDR2 YYDKDF (reference sequence). The CDR3 loop spans 15 amino acids. Between the trimmed V and J ends, which lost 9 bases and 2 bases, there was a span of 18 bases. The CDR3 coding sequence is TGTGCCACGTCGCCTGGCGGGGCCCCCACAGATACGCAGTATTTT. As protein: CATSPGGAPTDTQYF.

The CDR3 DNA follows: TGTGCCAGCAGTCAGAGGGGGAGTATTCAGCAGTACGTC. It specifies CASSQRGSIQQYV. J is TRBJ2-7 and V is TRBV6-7; possible D gene TRBD1, 6 bases. TRBV6-7 is placed among ORFs of uncertain function. V was shortened by 5 bases and J by 8 bases, with 16 bases between the two germline ends. The CDR3 is 13 residues long.

This clonotype was picked up many times. This rearrangement joins TRBV10-3 to TRBJ1-5; D not certain. The V gene's germline CDR1 is ENHRY and CDR2 SYGVKD. This CDR3 contains 13 residues. Trimming removed 3 bases at V and 7 bases at J, with 10 bases between. DNA of the CDR3: TGTGCCATCAGTGAAGGTGGAGGGCAGCCCCAGCATTTT. It is translated as CAISEGGGQPQHF.

This chain joins TRBV7-6 and TRBJ2-5, with D perhaps TRBD2 (6 bases). CDR3 size: 15 residues. Germline loops: CDR1 SGHVS, CDR2 FNYEAQ. V was pared by 1 base and J by 5 bases, with 14 bases between. In DNA, the CDR3 is TGTGCCAGCAGCTTAGGGGACGGGAGTCGGGAGACCCAGTACTTC. Translated: CASSLGDGSRETQYF.

The chain employs TRBV11-1 and TRBJ2-3, with TRBD2 matching over 7 bases. This CDR3 contains 15 residues. Trimming took 1 base from V and 4 from J; bases not matched to a gene: 5. Per the germline V gene, CDR1 is SGHAT and CDR2 is FQDESV (reference sequence). The CDR3: CASSLGTRGADTQYF. The DNA for the CDR3 is TGTGCCAGCAGCTTAGGGACTCGGGGGGCAGATACGCAGTATTTT.

This clonotype was counted a few times. The chain uses TRBV10-3 and TRBJ1-4, with D unclear. Germline-derived CDR1 and CDR2 are ENHRY and SYGVKD. Deletions cut 4 bases from V and 7 bases from J, with 10 bases between. CDR3 length: 13 residues. CDR3 residues: CAISVLNGEKLFF. CDR3 nucleotides: TGTGCCATCAGTGTCCTAAACGGTGAAAAACTGTTTTTT.

The genes are TRBV6-2 or TRBV6-3 and TRBJ1-5; the D gene is possibly TRBD1 (5 bases). The CDR3 runs to 16 residues. The V and J ends lost 5 bases and 3 bases respectively, with 17 bases between them. Germline lookup yields CDR1 MNHEY and CDR2 SVGEGT. CDR3 coding DNA: TGTGCCAGCAGTCCCCCGGGTATGACAGTCAATCAGCCCCAGCATTTT. It encodes CASSPPGMTVNQPQHF.

This clonotype was observed a handful of times. V gene TRBV12-5 combines with J gene TRBJ2-5; 7 bases line up with TRBD2. The CDR3 is 13 residues long. Germline CDR1 is LGHNT and CDR2 is FRNRAP. V lost 2 bases to trimming and J lost 5 bases; unmatched junction nucleotides: 2. In DNA, the CDR3 is TGTGCTAGTGGTTTGACTAGCGCGGAGACCCAGTACTTC. It codes for CASGLTSAETQYF.

The V and J genes are TRBV5-1 and TRBJ1-1, with 12 bases fitting TRBD1. The V gene end was trimmed by 1 base and the J gene end by 5 bases; junction bases not matched to a gene: 9. Germline V gene lookup returns CDR1 SGHRS and CDR2 YFSETQ. This CDR3 has 17 amino acids. CDR3 nucleotide sequence: TGCGCCAGCAGCTTGTCCCCGGGACAGGGGGCAGGGACTGAAGCTTTCTTT. Translated: CASSLSPGQGAGTEAFF.

The genes are TRBV5-1 and TRBJ2-3, with TRBD2 matching 7 bases. The germline gives CDR1 SGHRS, CDR2 YFSETQ. The CDR3 spans 16 residues. Trimming took 0 bases from V and 2 from J; bases not matched to a gene: 6. The CDR3 sequence: CASSLGLADHTDTQYF. Written as DNA, the CDR3 is TGCGCCAGCAGCTTGGGGCTAGCGGACCACACAGATACGCAGTATTTT.

The V call is TRBV29-1, the J call TRBJ2-3, with D possibly matching TRBD1 (6 bases). V lost 4 bases to trimming and J lost 2 bases, with 10 bases between them. There are 13 residues in the CDR3. Germline V gives CDR1 SQVTM, CDR2 ANQGSEA. CDR3: CSVGRGHTDTQYF. The CDR3, as DNA: TGCAGCGTTGGCCGGGGACACACAGATACGCAGTATTTT.

V and J are TRBV20-1 and TRBJ2-7; TRBD1 matches 7 bases. The CDR3 loop spans 14 amino acids. The trim removed 3 bases at V and 7 bases at J, leaving 12 bases unmatched. Germline V CDR1 and CDR2: DFQATT, SNEGSKA (reference sequence). The CDR3: CSASPPTGQREQYV. In DNA form, the CDR3 reads TGCAGTGCTAGTCCTCCGACAGGGCAGCGGGAGCAGTACGTC.